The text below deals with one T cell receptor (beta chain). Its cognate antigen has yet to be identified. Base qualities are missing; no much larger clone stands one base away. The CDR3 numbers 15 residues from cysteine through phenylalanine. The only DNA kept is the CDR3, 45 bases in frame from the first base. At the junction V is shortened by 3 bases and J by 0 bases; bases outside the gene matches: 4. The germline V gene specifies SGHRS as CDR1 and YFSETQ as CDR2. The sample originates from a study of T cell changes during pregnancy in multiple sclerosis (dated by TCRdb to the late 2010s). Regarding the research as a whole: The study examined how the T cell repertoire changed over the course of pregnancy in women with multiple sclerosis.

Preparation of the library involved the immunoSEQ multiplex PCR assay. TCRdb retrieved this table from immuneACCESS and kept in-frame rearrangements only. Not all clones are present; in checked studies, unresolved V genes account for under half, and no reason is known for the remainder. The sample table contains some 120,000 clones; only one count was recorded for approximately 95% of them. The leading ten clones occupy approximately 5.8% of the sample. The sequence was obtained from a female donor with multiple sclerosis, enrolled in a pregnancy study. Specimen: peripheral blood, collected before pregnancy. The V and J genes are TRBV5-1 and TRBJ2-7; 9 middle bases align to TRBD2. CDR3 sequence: CASSSGLATSYEQYF. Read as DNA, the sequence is TGCGCCAGCAGCTCCGGACTAGCGACCTCCTACGAGCAGTACTTC.